The present TCR beta chain was sequenced within a study of blood T cell repertoires in COVID-19. On the study more broadly: The study drew acute and convalescent COVID-19 samples from the United States, Italy and Spain. Sample material is recorded as cDNA or gDNA derived from T cells, B-cell-depleted T cells, or PBMCs.

In Seattle, patients joined the study during active infection and were tracked longitudinally. As originally analysed: For nucleated cells, counts were estimated from reference gene primer amplification. Sequenced by immunoSEQ multiplex PCR; TCRdb stores in-frame clones only, minus some. D and trimming come from the DNA, and the V and J calls and clone size come from that table. This sample carries 50,000 to 60,000 clones, about 81% of them seen once, and the ten largest clones take roughly 29%. This clone was seen a few times. J gave up 8 bases and V 8 bases, and 16 bases lay outside the gene matches. Germline lookup yields CDR1 LNHDA and CDR2 SQIVND (reference sequence). CDR3 length: 15 residues.

The source of this sequence is a woman aged 80 or over with COVID-19, enrolled during active disease. The chain is built from TRBV19 and TRBJ1-2, with TRBD1 identical over 8 bases. The source material was peripheral blood. CDR3: CASYPRGQGSYGYTF. In DNA form, the CDR3 reads TGTGCCAGTTATCCTCGTGGACAGGGTTCGTACGGCTACACCTTC. Filled out from reference TRBV19 and TRBJ1-2, the complete variable domain reads DGGITQSPKYLFRKEGQNVTLSCEQNLNHDAMYWYRQDPGQGLRLIYYSQIVNDFQKGDIAEGYSVSREKKESFPLTVTSAQKNPTAFYLCASYPRGQGSYGYTFGSGTRLTVV.